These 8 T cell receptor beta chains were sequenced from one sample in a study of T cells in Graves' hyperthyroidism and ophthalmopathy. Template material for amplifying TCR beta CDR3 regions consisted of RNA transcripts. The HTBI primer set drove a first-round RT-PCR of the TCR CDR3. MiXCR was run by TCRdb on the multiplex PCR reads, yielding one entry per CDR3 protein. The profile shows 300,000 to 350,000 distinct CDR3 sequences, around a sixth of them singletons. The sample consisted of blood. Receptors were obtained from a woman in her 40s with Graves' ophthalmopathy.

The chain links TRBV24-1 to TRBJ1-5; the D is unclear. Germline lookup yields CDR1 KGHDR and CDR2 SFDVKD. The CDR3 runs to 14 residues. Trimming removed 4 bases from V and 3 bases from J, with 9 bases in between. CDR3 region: CATSDPGINQPQHF. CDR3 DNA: TGTGCCACCAGTGACCCGGGGATCAATCAGCCCCAGCATTTT.

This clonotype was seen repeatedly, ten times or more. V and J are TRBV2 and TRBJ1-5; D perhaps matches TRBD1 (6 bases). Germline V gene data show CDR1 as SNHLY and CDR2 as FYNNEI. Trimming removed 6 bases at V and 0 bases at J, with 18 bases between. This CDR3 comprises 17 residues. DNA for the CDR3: TGTGCCAGCAGGGCCGGGACAAGGTTGGTTAGCAATCAGCCCCAGCATTTT. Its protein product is CASRAGTRLVSNQPQHF. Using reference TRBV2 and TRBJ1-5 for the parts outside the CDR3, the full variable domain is EPEVTQTPSHQVTQMGQEVILRCVPISNHLYFYWYRQILGQKVEFLVSFYNNEISEKSEIFDDQFSVERPDGSNFTLKIRSTKLEDSAMYFCASRAGTRLVSNQPQHFGDGTRLSIL.

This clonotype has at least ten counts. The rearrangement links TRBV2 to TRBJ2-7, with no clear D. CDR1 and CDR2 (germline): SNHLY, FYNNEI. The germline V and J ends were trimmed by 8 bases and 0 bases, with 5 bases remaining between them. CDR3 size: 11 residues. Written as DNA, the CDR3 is TGTGCCAGCGGGATCTCCTACGAGCAGTACTTC. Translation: CASGISYEQYF.

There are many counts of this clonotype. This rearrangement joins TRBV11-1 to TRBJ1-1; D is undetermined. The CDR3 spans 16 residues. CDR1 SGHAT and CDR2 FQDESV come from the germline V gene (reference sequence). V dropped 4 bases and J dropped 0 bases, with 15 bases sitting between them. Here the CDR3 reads CASSSLGRTMNTEAFF. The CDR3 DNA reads TGTGCCAGCAGCTCCCTCGGGCGGACCATGAACACTGAAGCTTTCTTT.

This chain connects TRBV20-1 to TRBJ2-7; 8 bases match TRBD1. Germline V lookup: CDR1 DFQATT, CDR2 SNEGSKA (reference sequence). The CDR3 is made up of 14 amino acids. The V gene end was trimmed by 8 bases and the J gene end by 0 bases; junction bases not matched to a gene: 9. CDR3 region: CSTSGTGSSYEQYF. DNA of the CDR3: TGCAGTACCTCCGGGACAGGCAGCTCCTACGAGCAGTACTTC.

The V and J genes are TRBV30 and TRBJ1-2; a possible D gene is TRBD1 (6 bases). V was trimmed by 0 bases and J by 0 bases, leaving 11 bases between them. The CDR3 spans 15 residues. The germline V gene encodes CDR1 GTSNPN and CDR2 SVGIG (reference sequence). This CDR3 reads CAWSVTGSANYGYTF. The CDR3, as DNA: TGTGCCTGGAGTGTTACAGGGTCCGCTAACTATGGCTACACCTTC.

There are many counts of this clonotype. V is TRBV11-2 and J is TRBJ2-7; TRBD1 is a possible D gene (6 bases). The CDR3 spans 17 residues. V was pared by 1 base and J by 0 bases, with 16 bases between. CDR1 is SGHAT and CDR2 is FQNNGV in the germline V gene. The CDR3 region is CASSLGWLRDNSYEQYF. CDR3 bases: TGTGCCAGCAGCTTAGGATGGTTGAGGGACAACTCCTACGAGCAGTACTTC.

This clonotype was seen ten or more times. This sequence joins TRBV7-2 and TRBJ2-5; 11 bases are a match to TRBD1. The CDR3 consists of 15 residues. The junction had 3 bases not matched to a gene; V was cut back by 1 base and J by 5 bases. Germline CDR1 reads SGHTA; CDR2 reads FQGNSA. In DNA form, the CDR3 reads TGTGCCAGCAGCTTAGGGGACAGGGGGGAGGAGACCCAGTACTTC. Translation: CASSLGDRGEETQYF.